This TCR beta chain appears in the sequencing data of a study of OX40 agonist ivuxolimab in advanced cancers. Across the study: A male proportion of 82.7% was recorded, with mean age about 54 years and range about 23 to 90. The study's findings and limits: Low normalized T-cell clonal expansion also characterized some of the nonresponders. More expanded clones were found, on average, in CD8+ than in CD4+ T cells.

The protocol was immunoSEQ multiplex PCR, while the TCRdb copy is restricted to in-frame clones and leaves out a portion. The sample includes about 40,000 clones, more than 70% of them seen just once. In the case of this clone: Its antigen is unknown.

The junction had 12 bases not matched to a gene; V was cut back by 0 bases and J by 8 bases. Germline CDR1 is MDHEN and CDR2 is SYDVKM. CDR3 length equals 16 residues. This chain connects TRBV28 to TRBJ1-2, with 7 nucleotides matching TRBD1. The source is an adult with an advanced solid tumor such as melanoma, head and neck, liver or kidney cancer. The material sequenced was CD4+ or CD8+ T cells sorted from blood, taken in a trial of the OX40 agonist ivuxolimab. CDR3 coding DNA: TGTGCCAGCAGTTTATGGGGGACAGATAACCAGGGGGGCTACACCTTC. Encoded protein: CASSLWGTDNQGGYTF.